A single sample gave rise to the 13 T cell receptor beta chains below, sequenced in a study of cytomegalovirus exposure and HLA in healthy donors. Primers: 60 Vbeta forward and 13 Jbeta reverse. TCRdb's copy holds only in-frame clones and misses some; the assay was immunoSEQ multiplex PCR. The sample records 150,000 to 200,000 clones, more than 60% being singletons. Source material: PBMCs. All receptors derive from a male donor in good health and CMV-seronegative.

The chain carries TRBV5-6 and TRBJ2-5; TRBD2 might be the D (7 bases). V lost 2 bases, J lost 5 bases, and 28 bases lay in between. The CDR3 covers 19 residues. Germline CDR1 is SGHDT and CDR2 is YYEEEE. The CDR3 sequence: CASSLFGLWGGGRYETQYF. The CDR3 DNA reads TGTGCCAGCAGCTTATTCGGACTATGGGGAGGGGGAAGATATGAGACCCAGTACTTC.

There are a few counts of this clone. The chain couples TRBV19 to TRBJ2-2; no clear D gene. Germline values: CDR1 LNHDA, CDR2 SQIVND (reference sequence). V lost 3 bases and J 3 bases, leaving 5 bases between the germline ends. The CDR3 has 13 residues. The CDR3 DNA is TGTGCCAGTAGTATGTCGGACACCGGGGAGCTGTTTTTT. This gives the protein CASSMSDTGELFF. Using reference TRBV19 and TRBJ2-2 for the parts outside the CDR3, the full variable domain is DGGITQSPKYLFRKEGQNVTLSCEQNLNHDAMYWYRQDPGQGLRLIYYSQIVNDFQKGDIAEGYSVSREKKESFPLTVTSAQKNPTAFYLCASSMSDTGELFFGEGSRLTVL.

As to this clone: The sample holds other DNA sequences that translate to the same CDR3. The DNA of the CDR3 is TGCGCCAGCAGCCCGGACGACAGGGGGGAGACCCAGTACTTC. Protein product: CASSPDDRGETQYF. The rearrangement joins TRBV5-1 to TRBJ2-5, with 9 bases fitting TRBD1. Germline CDR1 SGHRS, CDR2 YFSETQ. The V segment lost 4 bases and the J segment 5 bases; nucleotides outside the gene matches: 6. The CDR3 contains 14 residues.

The chain links TRBV7-8 to TRBJ2-7; D not certain. The CDR3 runs to 13 residues. Deletions cut 1 base from V and 6 bases from J, with 10 bases between. CDR1 is SGHVS and CDR2 is FQNEAQ in the germline V gene. In nucleotides, the CDR3 is TGTGCCAGCAGCTTAGGAGTTAGGAGCGAGCAGTACTTC. The encoded protein is CASSLGVRSEQYF.

J is TRBJ1-5 and V is TRBV5-6, with D maybe TRBD1 (5 bases). From germline, CDR1 is SGHDT and CDR2 YYEEEE. The CDR3 sequence is 15 residues long. The V end lost 1 base, the J end lost 5 bases, and 13 bases lay between the germline ends. CDR3 bases: TGTGCCAGCAGCTTGTGGACAACGGCCCATCAGCCCCAGCATTTT. It encodes CASSLWTTAHQPQHF.

The genes are TRBV15 and TRBJ2-7, with D hard to call. Germline V gives CDR1 LNHNV, CDR2 YYDKDF (reference sequence). V shed 1 base and J shed 0 bases, with 10 bases lying between them. CDR3 length: 15 residues. The CDR3, as DNA: TGTGCCACCAGCAGAGGCAGTGTCAGCTCCTACGAGCAGTACTTC. Its protein is CATSRGSVSSYEQYF.

The rearrangement joins TRBV29-1 to TRBJ2-6, with D tentatively TRBD1 (6 bases). Germline V lookup: CDR1 SQVTM, CDR2 ANQGSEA. The V end lost 4 bases, the J end lost 2 bases, and 15 bases lay between the germline ends. The CDR3 has 16 amino acids. The CDR3 loop reads CSVVITGRAGANVLTF. CDR3 coding DNA: TGCAGCGTTGTAATTACAGGGAGAGCTGGGGCCAACGTCCTGACTTTC.

The chain recombines TRBV7-9 with TRBJ1-3, with D possibly being TRBD1 (6 bases). The CDR3 is 14 residues long. V was pared by 5 bases and J by 0 bases, with 8 bases between. Per the germline V gene, CDR1 is SEHNR and CDR2 is FQNEAQ (reference sequence). The CDR3 protein is CASSRDISGNTIYF. CDR3 DNA sequence: TGTGCCAGCAGCCGGGACATCTCTGGAAACACCATATATTTT.

The chain uses TRBV5-1 and TRBJ2-7; tentative D call: TRBD1 (7 bases). This CDR3 region has 14 residues. Germline V CDR1 and CDR2: SGHRS, YFSETQ. V lost 4 bases, J lost 3 bases, and 14 bases lay in between. The CDR3 here is CASSVRGEGYEQYF. CDR3 DNA: TGCGCCAGCAGCGTCAGGGGGGAAGGCTACGAGCAGTACTTC. The variable domain in full, with the rest retrieved from reference TRBV5-1 and TRBJ2-7, is KAGVTQTPRYLIKTRGQQVTLSCSPISGHRSVSWYQQTPGQGLQFLFEYFSETQRNKGNFPGRFSGRQFSNSRSEMNVSTLELGDSALYLCASSVRGEGYEQYFGPGTRLTVT.

This chain connects TRBV5-1 to TRBJ2-3; D might be TRBD1 (6 bases). The germline CDR1 and CDR2 sequences are SGHRS and YFSETQ. Trimming left V 0 bases short and J 2 bases short, with 7 bases between. The CDR3 has 14 residues. The CDR3 bases are TGCGCCAGCAGCTTGGACAGGGTCACAGATACGCAGTATTTT. Residues: CASSLDRVTDTQYF.

This clone occurred a few times. This chain connects TRBV18 to TRBJ1-2, with D maybe TRBD1 (5 bases). Germline V gives CDR1 KGHSH, CDR2 LQKENI. The CDR3 contains 14 residues. V dropped 2 bases and J dropped 4 bases, with 11 bases sitting between them. The CDR3: CASSPERQGYGYTF. As DNA, the CDR3 is TGTGCCAGCTCACCAGAGAGGCAGGGCTATGGCTACACCTTC.

V is TRBV5-4 and J is TRBJ2-5, with D possibly TRBD1 on 5 matching bases. This CDR3 region has 14 residues. V lost 3 bases, J lost 5 bases, and 14 bases lay in between. Per the germline V gene, CDR1 is SGHNT and CDR2 is YYREEE (reference sequence). The CDR3 loop is CASSSAGSGETQYF. The CDR3, as DNA: TGTGCCAGCAGCTCCGCCGGGTCAGGGGAGACCCAGTACTTC.

This clone came up a few times. The genes are TRBV5-5 and TRBJ2-1; 10 bases align to TRBD1. In germline, CDR1 is SGHKS, CDR2 YYEKEE (reference sequence). V lost 1 base and J lost 7; bases outside the gene matches: 11. The CDR3 totals 17 residues. In nucleotides, the CDR3 is TGTGCCAGCAGCTTGTTCGGACAGGGGGTTAGGTTGAATGAGCAGTTCTTC. It yields the protein CASSLFGQGVRLNEQFF.